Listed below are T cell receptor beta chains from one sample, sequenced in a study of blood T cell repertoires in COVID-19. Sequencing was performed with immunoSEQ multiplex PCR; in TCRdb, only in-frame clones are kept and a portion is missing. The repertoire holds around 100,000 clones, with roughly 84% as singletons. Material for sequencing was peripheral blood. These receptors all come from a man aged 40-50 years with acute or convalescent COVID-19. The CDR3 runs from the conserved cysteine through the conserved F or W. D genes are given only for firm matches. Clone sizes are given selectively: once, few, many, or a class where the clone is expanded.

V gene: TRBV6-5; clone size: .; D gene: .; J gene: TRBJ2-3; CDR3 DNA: TGTGCCGCTGCCCCGGGTTGGGCAGATACGCAGTATTTT; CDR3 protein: CAAAPGWADTQYF
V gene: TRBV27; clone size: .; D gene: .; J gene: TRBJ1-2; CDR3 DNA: TGTGCCAGCAGTTTAGCGCCAGGAGGATCGGGTGGCTACACCTTC; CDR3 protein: CASSLAPGGSGGYTF
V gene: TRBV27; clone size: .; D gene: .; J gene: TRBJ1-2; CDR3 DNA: TGTGCCAGCAGAAATCCCCAGGGGAGCACTAACTATGGCTACACCTTC; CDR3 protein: CASRNPQGSTNYGYTF
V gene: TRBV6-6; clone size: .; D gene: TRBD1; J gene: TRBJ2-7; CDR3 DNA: TGTGCCAGCAGTCACCGGGACAGGTCCTACGAGCAGTACTTC; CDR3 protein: CASSHRDRSYEQYF
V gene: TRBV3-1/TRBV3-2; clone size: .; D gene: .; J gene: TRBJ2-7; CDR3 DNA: TGTGCCAGCAGTATGGACTTCGGGTATGAGCAGTACTTC; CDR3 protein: CASSMDFGYEQYF
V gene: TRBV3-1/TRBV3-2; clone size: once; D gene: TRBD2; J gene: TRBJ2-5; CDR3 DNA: TGTGCCAGCGGCGGGCTAGCGGAAGAGACCCAGTACTTC; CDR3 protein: CASGGLAEETQYF
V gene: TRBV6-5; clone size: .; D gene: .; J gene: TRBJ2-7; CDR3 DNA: TGTGCCAGCAGTTACTATACAGGGTTCTACGAGCAGTACTTC; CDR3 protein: CASSYYTGFYEQYF
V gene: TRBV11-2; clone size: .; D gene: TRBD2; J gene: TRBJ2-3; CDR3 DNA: TGTGCCAGCAGCTTAGGCCAAGCGGGGGGGCGGGCAGATACGCAGTATTTT; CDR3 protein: CASSLGQAGGRADTQYF
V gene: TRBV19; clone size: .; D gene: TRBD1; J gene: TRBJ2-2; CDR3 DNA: TGTGCCAGTAGTATACCCCCGGGACAGGGTAAAACCGGGGAGCTGTTTTTT; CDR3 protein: CASSIPPGQGKTGELFF
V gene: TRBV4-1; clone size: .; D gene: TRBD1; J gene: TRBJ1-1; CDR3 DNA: TGCGCCAGCAGTCCGCGGCGGCTGGGACAGGGGACCACTGAAGCTTTCTTT; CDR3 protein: CASSPRRLGQGTTEAFF
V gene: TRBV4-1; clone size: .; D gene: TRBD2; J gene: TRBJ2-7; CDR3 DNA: TGCGCCAGCAGCCGCACTAGCGGGGGGGATCGGGAGCAGTACTTC; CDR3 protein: CASSRTSGGDREQYF
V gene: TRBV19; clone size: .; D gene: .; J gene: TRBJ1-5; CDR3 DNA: TGTGCCAGTAGTATAGGTGCGGGGCAGCCCCAGCATTTT; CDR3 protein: CASSIGAGQPQHF
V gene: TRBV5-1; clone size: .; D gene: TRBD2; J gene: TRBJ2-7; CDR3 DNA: TGCGCCAGCAGTCCGGGACTAGGGGAGGGGGAGCAGTACTTC; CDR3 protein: CASSPGLGEGEQYF
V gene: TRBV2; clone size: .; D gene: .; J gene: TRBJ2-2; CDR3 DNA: TGTGCCAGCAGTCGGACGGGAGTAACCGGGGAGCTGTTTTTT; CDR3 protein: CASSRTGVTGELFF
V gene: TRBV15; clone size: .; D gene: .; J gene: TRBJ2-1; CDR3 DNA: TGTGCCACCAGCAGAGGGCAGTCTTTCTACAATGAGCAGTTCTTC; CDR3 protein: CATSRGQSFYNEQFF
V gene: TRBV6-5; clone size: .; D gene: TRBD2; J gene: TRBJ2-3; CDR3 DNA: TGTGCCAGCAGTTACATGGCGGGGGGGCCTCCGGATACGCAGTATTTT; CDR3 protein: CASSYMAGGPPDTQYF
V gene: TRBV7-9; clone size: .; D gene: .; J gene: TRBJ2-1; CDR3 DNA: TGTGCCAGCAGGGGGGGAGCCGGATCCTACAATGAGCAGTTCTTC; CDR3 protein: CASRGGAGSYNEQFF
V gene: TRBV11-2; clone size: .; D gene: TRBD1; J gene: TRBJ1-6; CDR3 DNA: TGTGCCAGCAGCTTAGAGGCAGGGGGGAATTCACCCCTCCACTTT; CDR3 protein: CASSLEAGGNSPLHF
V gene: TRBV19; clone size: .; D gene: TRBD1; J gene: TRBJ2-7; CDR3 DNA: TGTGCCAGTAGTATATCCCCCGGGACAGGGATACACGAGCAGTACTTC; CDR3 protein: CASSISPGTGIHEQYF
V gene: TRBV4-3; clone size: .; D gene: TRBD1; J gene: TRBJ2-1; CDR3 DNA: TGCGCCAGCAGCCAGGACAGGGTCGGGTTTAATGAGCAGTTCTTC; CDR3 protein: CASSQDRVGFNEQFF
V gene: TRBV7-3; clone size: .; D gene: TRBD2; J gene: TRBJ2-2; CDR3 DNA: TGTGCCAGCAGCGAACGACTAGCGGGGGCCACCGGGGAGCTGTTTTTT; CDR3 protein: CASSERLAGATGELFF
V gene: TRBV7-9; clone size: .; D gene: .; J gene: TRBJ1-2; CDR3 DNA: TGTGCCAGCAGCCTCTCGGGGGTATTGGATGGCTACACCTTC; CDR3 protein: CASSLSGVLDGYTF
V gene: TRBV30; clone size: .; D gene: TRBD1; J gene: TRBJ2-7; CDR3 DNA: TGTGCCTGGGGGGTCGACAGGGGCACCTACGAGCAGTACTTC; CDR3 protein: CAWGVDRGTYEQYF
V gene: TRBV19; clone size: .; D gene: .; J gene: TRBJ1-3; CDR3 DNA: TGTGCCAGTAAGCGGGACGGGGACTCTGGAAACACCATATATTTT; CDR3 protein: CASKRDGDSGNTIYF
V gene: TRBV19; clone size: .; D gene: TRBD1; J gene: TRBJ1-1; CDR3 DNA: TGTGCCAGTAGTGCCGGGACAGGGAGGATGAACACTGAAGCTTTCTTT; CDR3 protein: CASSAGTGRMNTEAFF
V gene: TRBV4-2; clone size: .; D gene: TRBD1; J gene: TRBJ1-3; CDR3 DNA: TGTGCCAGCAGCCAAGCCGCGACAGGGGGAAACACCATATATTTT; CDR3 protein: CASSQAATGGNTIYF
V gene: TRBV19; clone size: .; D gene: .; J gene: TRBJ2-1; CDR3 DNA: TGTGCCAGTAGTATAACACTACACAATGAGCAGTTCTTC; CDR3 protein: CASSITLHNEQFF
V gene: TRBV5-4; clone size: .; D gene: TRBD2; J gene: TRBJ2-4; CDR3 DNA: TGTGCCAGCAGCGCCGGGACTAGCGGGGGGGTAGCCAAAAACATTCAGTACTTC; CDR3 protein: CASSAGTSGGVAKNIQYF
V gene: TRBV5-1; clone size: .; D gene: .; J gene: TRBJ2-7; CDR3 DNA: TGCGCCAGCAGCTCGGAGATCCTTGGCGAGCAGTACTTC; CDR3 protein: CASSSEILGEQYF
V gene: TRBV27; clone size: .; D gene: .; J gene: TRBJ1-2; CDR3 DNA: TGTGCCAGCAGTTCGACACTTAACTATGGCTACACCTTC; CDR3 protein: CASSSTLNYGYTF
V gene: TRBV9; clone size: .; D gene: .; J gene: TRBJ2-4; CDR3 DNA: TGTGCCAGCAGCGTAGCCCAGGGAAACATTCAGTACTTC; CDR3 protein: CASSVAQGNIQYF
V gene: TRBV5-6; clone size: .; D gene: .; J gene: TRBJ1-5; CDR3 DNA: TGTGCCAGCAGCTTGGGGTACCCCACTCCCAATCAGCCCCAGCATTTT; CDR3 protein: CASSLGYPTPNQPQHF
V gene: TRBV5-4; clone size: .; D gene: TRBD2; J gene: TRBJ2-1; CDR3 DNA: TGTGCCAGCAGCTACGATAGCGGGGGGGCTGATGAGCAGTTCTTC; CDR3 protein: CASSYDSGGADEQFF
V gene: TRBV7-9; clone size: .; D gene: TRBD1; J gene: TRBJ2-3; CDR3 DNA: TGTGCCAGCAGCCCAGGACAGGGGACCCATACGCAGTATTTT; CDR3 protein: CASSPGQGTHTQYF
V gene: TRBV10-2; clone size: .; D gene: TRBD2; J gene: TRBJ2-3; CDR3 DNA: TGCGCCACCAACCGGGCGGGGGCAGATACGCAGTATTTT; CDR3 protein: CATNRAGADTQYF
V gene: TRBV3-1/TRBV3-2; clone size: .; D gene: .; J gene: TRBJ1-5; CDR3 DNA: TGTGCCAGCAGCCAAGGCCCACAGGGTGTGCAGCCCCAGCATTTT; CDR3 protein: CASSQGPQGVQPQHF